These 7 T cell receptor beta chains share one sample of origin, sequenced in a study of blood T cells in healthy people across ages. The second PCR ran about 6 to 11 cycles with a sample-barcoded 5' primer and J-beta primers. TCRdb ran MiXCR on the 5' RACE reads and lists one entry per CDR3 protein. The data hold over 950,000 distinct CDR3 sequences, with roughly half observed a single time. The sequenced sample was blood. These receptors were collected from a woman aged 60 to 75 in good health.

The chain couples TRBV5-1 to TRBJ2-5, with D maybe TRBD1 (6 bases). The CDR3 covers 17 residues. Germline V gene sequence: CDR1 SGHRS, CDR2 YFSETQ. Trimming shortened V by 3 bases and J by 1 base, and 19 bases separated the two germline ends. CDR3 residues: CASSSRSGVERQETQYF. CDR3 in DNA: TGCGCCAGCAGCTCTCGTTCAGGGGTAGAACGCCAAGAGACCCAGTACTTC.

This clonotype appeared a few times. This sequence joins TRBV7-2 and TRBJ2-7, with D possibly TRBD2 on 6 matching bases. The germline V gene encodes CDR1 SGHTA and CDR2 FQGNSA. V gave up 5 bases and J gave up 0 bases, with 20 bases separating them. The CDR3 is 17 residues long. The CDR3 region has the DNA TGTGCCAGCAGCCCCCATCGGGACTCATATTACTCCTACGAGCAGTACTTC. Translation gives CASSPHRDSYYSYEQYF.

There are a few counts of this clonotype. The CDR3 DNA reads TGTGCCTGGAGTGGACCACTAGCGGGAGGGCGGCATACGCAGTATTTT. Its protein product is CAWSGPLAGGRHTQYF. The chain links TRBV30 to TRBJ2-3; TRBD2 aligns across 13 bases. Germline V gene data show CDR1 as GTSNPN and CDR2 as SVGIG (reference sequence). The ends lost 1 base at V and 7 bases at J; junction bases unmatched: 8. CDR3 size: 16 residues.

This chain uses TRBV29-1 with TRBJ2-5, with D possibly TRBD2 on 5 matching bases. The CDR3 is 13 residues long. Trimming pared 6 bases from V and 5 bases from J, leaving 16 bases between. The V gene's germline CDR1 is SQVTM and CDR2 ANQGSEA. The CDR3 loop reads CSVVNIPGETQYF. The CDR3 DNA reads as TGCAGCGTAGTGAATATCCCGGGGGAGACCCAGTACTTC.

This sequence joins TRBV4-1 and TRBJ1-5, with D tentatively TRBD1 (6 bases). The germline gives CDR1 MGHRA, CDR2 YSYEKL. Trimming left V 4 bases short and J 0 bases short, with 10 bases between. The CDR3 has 15 amino acids. The CDR3 protein is CASSRGQNSNQPQHF. The CDR3 DNA reads TGCGCCAGCAGCCGGGGGCAGAATAGCAATCAGCCCCAGCATTTT.

The CDR3 nucleotides are TGTGCCAGCAGTCCAGGATCGTACAATGGCTACACCTTC. Protein: CASSPGSYNGYTF. The chain carries TRBV12-3 or TRBV12-4 and TRBJ1-2; D remains ambiguous. CDR3 length: 13 amino acids. Deletions cut 5 bases from V and 6 bases from J, with 13 bases between.

This clonotype has a single count. The chain links TRBV4-3 to TRBJ2-1, with D possibly being TRBD1 (5 bases). The J call may be in error: the DNA end matches TRBJ2-7 better. The CDR3 covers 15 residues. CDR1 is LGHNA and CDR2 is YSLEER in the germline V gene. This chain's CDR3 is CASSLQGTPYNEQYF. The CDR3 DNA follows: TGCGCCAGCAGCCTTCAGGGAACCCCATACAATGAGCAGTACTTC.